The source of this T cell receptor (beta chain) is a study of blood T cells in healthy people across ages. Study outcomes and limitations: With age, beta diversity per million T cells declined roughly linearly, significantly by 30 to 50.

The use of a sample-barcoded 5' primer and a J-beta primer mix characterized a second PCR of about 7 to 12 cycles. MiXCR, applied by TCRdb to the 5' RACE reads, yields one record per CDR3 protein. The sample lists about 800,000 distinct CDR3 sequences, more than 20% seen once, with approximately 3.7% in the top ten. With regard to this clonotype: What it recognizes is unknown.

These same data were also listed under a study on T cells of mothers and their children.

This TCR was recovered from a boy aged 5-17 years in good health. Sequencing input: blood.

As DNA, the CDR3 is TGTGCCAGCAGCTTAGCGCGCTCCAACACCGGGGAGCTGTTTTTT. The encoded protein is CASSLARSNTGELFF. This rearrangement joins TRBV7-2 to TRBJ2-2; no reliable D call. The CDR3 has 15 amino acids. V was pared by 0 bases and J by 2 bases, with 7 bases between. From germline, CDR1 is SGHTA and CDR2 FQGNSA.